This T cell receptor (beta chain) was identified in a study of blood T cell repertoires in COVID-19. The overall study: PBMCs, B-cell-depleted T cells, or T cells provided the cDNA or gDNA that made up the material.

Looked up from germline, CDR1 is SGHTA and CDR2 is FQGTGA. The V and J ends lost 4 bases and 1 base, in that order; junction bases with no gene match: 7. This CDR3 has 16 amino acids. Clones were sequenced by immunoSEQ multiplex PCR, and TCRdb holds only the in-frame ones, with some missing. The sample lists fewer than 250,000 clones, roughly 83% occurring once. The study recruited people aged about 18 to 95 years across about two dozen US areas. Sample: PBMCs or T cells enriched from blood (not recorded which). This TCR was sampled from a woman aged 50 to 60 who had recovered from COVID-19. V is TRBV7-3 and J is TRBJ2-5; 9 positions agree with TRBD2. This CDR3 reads CASSSSSGTGQETQYF. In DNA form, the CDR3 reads TGTGCCAGCAGCTCTTCTAGCGGGACCGGCCAAGAGACCCAGTACTTC. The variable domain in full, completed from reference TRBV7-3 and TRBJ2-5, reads GAGVSQTPSNKVTEKGKYVELRCDPISGHTALYWYRQSLGQGPEFLIYFQGTGAADDSGLPNDRFFAVRPEGSVSTLKIQRTERGDSAVYLCASSSSSGTGQETQYFGPGTRLLVL.